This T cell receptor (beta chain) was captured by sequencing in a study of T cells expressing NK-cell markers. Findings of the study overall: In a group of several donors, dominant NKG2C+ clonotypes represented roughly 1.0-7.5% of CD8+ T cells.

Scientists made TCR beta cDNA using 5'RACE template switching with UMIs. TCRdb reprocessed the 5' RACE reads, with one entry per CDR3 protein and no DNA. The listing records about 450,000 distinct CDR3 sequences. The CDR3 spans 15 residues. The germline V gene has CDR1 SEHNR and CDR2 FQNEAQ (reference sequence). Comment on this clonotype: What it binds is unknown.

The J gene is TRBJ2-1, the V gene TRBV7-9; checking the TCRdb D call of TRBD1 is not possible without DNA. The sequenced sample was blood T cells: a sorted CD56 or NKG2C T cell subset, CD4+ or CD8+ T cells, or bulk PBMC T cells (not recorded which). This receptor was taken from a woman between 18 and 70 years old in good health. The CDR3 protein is CASSISGTAYNEQFF.